A selection of T cell receptor beta chains follows, all from one sample in a study of blood T cell repertoires in COVID-19. Repertoires were generated with immunoSEQ multiplex PCR, while TCRdb's copy carries only in-frame clones and drops some. The sample records approximately 89,000 clones, 65% to 85% being singletons. The specimen was peripheral blood. These receptors were collected from a man between 70 and 80 years old with COVID-19, enrolled during active disease. Both conserved end residues are part of each CDR3. A D gene is named only where the DNA matches it firmly. Only part of the rows carry a size: once, few, many, or a class if the clone is expanded.

-	TRBJ1-2	-	TRBV2	TGTGCCAGCATTCCGGGGGGGAACTATGGCTACACCTTC	CASIPGGNYGYTF
-	TRBJ2-7	TRBD2	TRBV9	TGTGCCAGCAGCCGTAGGCCAGCGGGAGGAGGCGAGCAGTACTTC	CASSRRPAGGGEQYF
-	TRBJ2-2	-	TRBV19	TGTGCCAGTAGGGACAGCGGAGCTCCCGGGGAGCTGTTTTTT	CASRDSGAPGELFF
-	TRBJ2-7	TRBD1	TRBV5-1	TGCGCCAGCAGCCCACAAGGACAGGGGGGCCGTTGGCAGTACTTC	CASSPQGQGGRWQYF
-	TRBJ1-2	TRBD1	TRBV28	TGTGCCAGCGGATCAGGGGGACAGGGGTATGGCTACACCTTC	CASGSGGQGYGYTF
-	TRBJ2-1	-	TRBV27	TGTGCCAGCAGTTTTATCGGGAACAGACCCTACAATGAGCAGTTCTTC	CASSFIGNRPYNEQFF
once	TRBJ1-6	TRBD1	TRBV5-1	TGCGCCAGCAGCTTTGATGGACAGGGGGCGCGGGGTAATTCACCCCTCCACTTT	CASSFDGQGARGNSPLHF
-	TRBJ2-2	-	TRBV2	TGTGCCAGCAGTGAAGGGGGCAGATCCGGGGAGCTGTTTTTT	CASSEGGRSGELFF
-	TRBJ2-7	TRBD1	TRBV3-1/TRBV3-2	TGTGCCAGCAGCCAATCGGGACAGCGCTACGAGCAGTACTTC	CASSQSGQRYEQYF
-	TRBJ2-3	-	TRBV27	TGTGCCAGCAGCAAGTTAGGCGATCTTCGGGGATTCACAGATACGCAGTATTTT	CASSKLGDLRGFTDTQYF
-	TRBJ1-2	-	TRBV2	TGTGCCAGCAGTGAGGGCTCGGGTCAACAGGGAAACTATGGCTACACCTTC	CASSEGSGQQGNYGYTF
few	TRBJ1-1	TRBD1	TRBV5-5	TGTGCCAGCAGCCCCTGGACAGGGGGAATGAACACTGAAGCTTTCTTT	CASSPWTGGMNTEAFF
-	TRBJ1-6	-	TRBV5-1	TGCGCCAGCAGCAAATCCCAGGGGACGGATAATTATTCACCCCTCCACTTT	CASSKSQGTDNYSPLHF
few	TRBJ1-2	TRBD1	TRBV9	TGTGCCAGCAGCGTAGGAGGGACAGGGGGCAAGTATGGCTACACCTTC	CASSVGGTGGKYGYTF
-	TRBJ1-3	TRBD1	TRBV7-8	TGTGCCAGCAGCCTCGGACAGGGCACATCGGGAAACACCATATATTTT	CASSLGQGTSGNTIYF
-	TRBJ2-7	-	TRBV10-1	TGCGCCAGCAGTGGAACAGACCGAGCCTACGAGCAGTACTTC	CASSGTDRAYEQYF
-	TRBJ2-7	-	TRBV6-5	TGTGCCAGCAGCCGGGACACCGCCTACGAGCAGTACTTC	CASSRDTAYEQYF
-	TRBJ2-7	TRBD1	TRBV5-1	TGCGCCAGCAGCTTGTTATCCGGGACAGGGGGCGAGCAGTACTTC	CASSLLSGTGGEQYF
-	TRBJ1-6	-	TRBV3-1/TRBV3-2	TGTGCCAGCAGCGAGCAAAGTGATTCACCCCTCCACTTT	CASSEQSDSPLHF
once	TRBJ2-7	-	TRBV29-1	TGCAGCGTTGCATTTGCGGAGGAGCAGTACTTC	CSVAFAEEQYF
-	TRBJ1-5	-	TRBV20-1	TGCAGTGCTAGTGTGCAGGACAATCAGCCCCAGCATTTT	CSASVQDNQPQHF
few	TRBJ1-3	-	TRBV19	TGTGCCAGTAGTATGGTAACAACTGGAAACACCATATATTTT	CASSMVTTGNTIYF
-	TRBJ1-1	TRBD1	TRBV30	TGTGCCTGGGACAGGGGATTTACTGAAGCTTTCTTT	CAWDRGFTEAFF
-	TRBJ1-1	-	TRBV20-1	TGCAGTGTTAGGGCCAACACTGAAGCTTTCTTT	CSVRANTEAFF
-	TRBJ1-2	TRBD1	TRBV27	TGTGCCAGCAGTTTATCCCGGGACAGGGCCTATGGCTACACCTTC	CASSLSRDRAYGYTF
-	TRBJ1-6	TRBD1	TRBV6-5	TGTGCCAGCGCGCCAGGGGGCGCCAGTTCACCCCTCCACTTT	CASAPGGASSPLHF
-	TRBJ2-5	TRBD2	TRBV7-3	TGTGCCAGCAGCTTAGGGTCGGGTAGCGGGGGACAAGAGACCCAGTACTTC	CASSLGSGSGGQETQYF
many	TRBJ2-7	TRBD2	TRBV6-1	TGTGCCAGCAGTGAGGGCGGGGGGTACTCCTACGAGCAGTACTTC	CASSEGGGYSYEQYF
-	TRBJ2-7	TRBD1	TRBV11-3	TGTGCCAGCAGCTCCGCCGGGCAGGGGGCACCCACTACCGAGCAGTACTTC	CASSSAGQGAPTTEQYF
-	TRBJ2-7	TRBD2	TRBV9	TGTGCCAGCAGCGTAGACGGGCTAGCGGCCCGGTACGAGCAGTACTTC	CASSVDGLAARYEQYF
-	TRBJ1-2	-	TRBV27	TGTGCCAGCGGAGTACAGGGAGATGGCTACACCTTC	CASGVQGDGYTF
-	TRBJ1-5	TRBD1	TRBV19	TGTGCCAGTAGTATTAAGGGGACAGGGCTGAATAGCAATCAGCCCCAGCATTTT	CASSIKGTGLNSNQPQHF
few	TRBJ1-5	-	TRBV6-1	TGTGCCAGCAGTGACCAAGCCAGGGGACAGCCCCAGCATTTT	CASSDQARGQPQHF
once	TRBJ1-6	TRBD1	TRBV28	TGTGCCAGCAGTTTACGCGGGACAGAACCACCCCTCCACTTT	CASSLRGTEPPLHF
many	TRBJ2-7	-	TRBV11-2	TGTGCCAGCAGCTGGCTCCCGGGGGAGCAGTCGAACTCCTACGAGCAGTACTTC	CASSWLPGEQSNSYEQYF
-	TRBJ1-2	TRBD1	TRBV19	TGTGCCAGTAGTCTCCCCTACAGGGGGCGCGCGGGCGGCTACACCTTC	CASSLPYRGRAGGYTF
-	TRBJ1-1	TRBD1	TRBV6-5	TGTGCCAGCAGCAGACCAACAGGGGACACTGAAGCTTTCTTT	CASSRPTGDTEAFF
-	TRBJ1-5	-	TRBV10-3	TGTGCCATCAGTGAGCGGGTAGATAGCAATCAGCCCCAGCATTTT	CAISERVDSNQPQHF
-	TRBJ2-7	TRBD1	TRBV19	TGTGCCAGTAGTTCCACAGGGGGCTCCTACGAGCAGTACTTC	CASSSTGGSYEQYF
-	TRBJ2-7	TRBD1	TRBV20-1	TGCAGTGCCAGTTCCGGGACAGGCAAAAGCTACGAGCAGTACTTC	CSASSGTGKSYEQYF
-	TRBJ2-3	-	TRBV18	TGTGCCAGCTCACCGGGCCCAGATACGCAGTATTTT	CASSPGPDTQYF
once	TRBJ1-5	-	TRBV18	TGTGCCAGCTCACCACCACCCGGTCAGCCCCAGCATTTT	CASSPPPGQPQHF
-	TRBJ2-5	TRBD1	TRBV10-3	TGTGCCATCAGGCCAGGGGGCGCGGAGACCCAGTACTTC	CAIRPGGAETQYF
-	TRBJ2-7	-	TRBV27	TGTGCCAGCAGTTTTTACTACGAGCAGTACTTC	CASSFYYEQYF
-	TRBJ1-1	-	TRBV11-2	TGTGCCAGCAGCAAGGACAGGAACACTGAAGCTTTCTTT	CASSKDRNTEAFF
-	TRBJ2-5	TRBD1	TRBV6-1	TGTGCCAGCAGTGAGATACAGGGGTTCGAGACCCAGTACTTC	CASSEIQGFETQYF
-	TRBJ2-5	TRBD1	TRBV6-2/TRBV6-3	TGTGCCAGCAGTTTTCCGGGACAGGGGCAAGAGACCCAGTACTTC	CASSFPGQGQETQYF
-	TRBJ2-7	-	TRBV3-1/TRBV3-2	TGTGCCAGCAGCCAAGATGACAGCTCCTACGAGCAGTACTTC	CASSQDDSSYEQYF
-	TRBJ2-7	TRBD1	TRBV7-6	TGTGCCAGCAGCTTAGCGGGACAGGGATCCTACGAGCAGTACTTC	CASSLAGQGSYEQYF
-	TRBJ1-5	-	TRBV19	TGTGCCACCAGGGGCGAGACAGTATCCGGAACCTCATCCCAGCCCCAGCATTTT	CATRGETVSGTSSQPQHF
once	TRBJ2-1	TRBD1	TRBV5-1	TGCGCCAGCTCGGGACAGTACAATGAGCAGTTCTTC	CASSGQYNEQFF
once	TRBJ1-1	-	TRBV11-1	TGTGCCAGCAGCTTCACAGCGAACACTGAAGCTTTCTTT	CASSFTANTEAFF
-	TRBJ2-7	-	TRBV29-1	TGCAGCGTTGAAAGCCAGGTCTCCTACGAGCAGTACTTC	CSVESQVSYEQYF
-	TRBJ1-3	-	TRBV28	TGTGCCAGCAGTTTTGGGGGGGCGCGAGGAAACACCATATATTTT	CASSFGGARGNTIYF
many	TRBJ1-5	TRBD1	TRBV15	TGTGCCACCAGCACTTCCGGGACAGAGAATCAGCCCCAGCATTTT	CATSTSGTENQPQHF
-	TRBJ2-3	TRBD2	TRBV15	TGTGCCACCAGCAGAGATTTACTCGCGGGAGGCACAGATACGCAGTATTTT	CATSRDLLAGGTDTQYF
few	TRBJ2-7	TRBD1	TRBV27	TGTGCCAGCAGTACAGGGGAAAGCTACGAGCAGTACTTC	CASSTGESYEQYF
few	TRBJ2-3	TRBD2	TRBV6-4	TGTGCCAGCAGTGAGTGGCGGGAGTGCACAGATACGCAGTATTTT	CASSEWRECTDTQYF
-	TRBJ1-2	-	TRBV4-1	TGCGCCAGCAGCACTCGGGGAGGGCAAGTGAGCTATGGCTACACCTTC	CASSTRGGQVSYGYTF